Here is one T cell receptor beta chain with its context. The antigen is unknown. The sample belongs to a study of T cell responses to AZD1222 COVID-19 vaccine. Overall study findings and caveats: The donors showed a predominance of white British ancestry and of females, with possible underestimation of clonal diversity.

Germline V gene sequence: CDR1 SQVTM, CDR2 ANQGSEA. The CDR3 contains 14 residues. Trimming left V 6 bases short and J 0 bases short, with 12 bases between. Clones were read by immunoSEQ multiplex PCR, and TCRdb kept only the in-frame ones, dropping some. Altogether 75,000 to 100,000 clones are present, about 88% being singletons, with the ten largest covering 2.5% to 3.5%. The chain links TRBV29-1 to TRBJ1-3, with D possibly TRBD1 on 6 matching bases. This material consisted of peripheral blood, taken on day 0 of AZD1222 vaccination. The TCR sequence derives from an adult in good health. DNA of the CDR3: TGCAGCGTAGACAGGTCGAGCTCTGGAAACACCATATATTTT. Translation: CSVDRSSSGNTIYF. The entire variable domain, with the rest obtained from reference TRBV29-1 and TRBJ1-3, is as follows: SAVISQKPSRDICQRGTSLTIQCQVDSQVTMMFWYRQQPGQSLTLIATANQGSEATYESGFVIDKFPISRPNLTFSTLTVSNMSPEDSSIYLCSVDRSSSGNTIYFGEGSWLTVV.